This T cell receptor (beta chain) is drawn from a study of T cells in narcolepsy. In the study overall: Patients with NT1 or NT2 and healthy control donors were enrolled. Regarding the study as a whole: Reportedly, autoreactive clonotypes were serially detected in patients' blood but not controls'. Same-patient CSF and blood CD4+ T cell clonotypes included HCRT-specific and TRIB2-specific autoreactive ones.

On this clone itself: Antigen specificity is unknown.

TCRdb's table, derived via immunoSEQ multiplex PCR, lists solely in-frame clones and lacks some. The repertoire has some 16,000 clones, roughly 72% of them found once; the top ten carry 11% to 15%. Germline V lookup: CDR1 SGHVS, CDR2 FQNEAQ. This CDR3 is built from 13 residues. V and J are TRBV7-8 and TRBJ2-5; D is uncertain. The J call is in doubt because the DNA end fits TRBJ2-7 better. The specimen sequenced was CD45RA- memory CD8+ T cells from PBMCs. This TCR derives from a human donor with narcolepsy. The CDR3 spells CASSLKTSYEQYF. Written as DNA, the CDR3 is TGTGCCAGCAGCTTAAAAACATCTTACGAGCAGTACTTC.